This TCR beta chain originates from a study of T cell repertoires in cytomegalovirus infection. Study background: Public TCR beta signature analysis indicated the presence of both CMV infection and matching HLA type. General observations from the study: CMV carriers with the relevant HLA were identified by cumulative public TCR beta family frequency. The study found HLA-C-restricted CMV-specific TCR beta clonotypes dominating the ex vivo response.

Each CDR3 protein gets one entry after TCRdb re-called the reads with MiXCR. Among some 220,000 distinct CDR3 sequences listed, approximately 7% were seen once. In regard to this clonotype: Its specificity is not known.

V dropped 6 bases and J dropped 6; count of bases not matched to a gene: 10. Germline loops: CDR1 DFQATT, CDR2 SNEGSKA (reference sequence). The CDR3 is made up of 15 amino acids. The sequence derives from a human donor in good health (CMV status not recorded). Some clones in this sample may be carry-over from other donors' samples. The chain recombines TRBV20-1 with TRBJ2-2; TRBD1 agrees at 10 bases. The sample was PBMCs. The chain's CDR3 is CSATRDRGWAGELFF. In nucleotides, the CDR3 is TGCAGTGCGACCCGGGACAGGGGATGGGCCGGGGAGCTGTTTTTT.